This paragraph reports one T cell receptor beta chain. The target antigen is unknown. Data came from immunoSEQ multiplex PCR; TCRdb stores just in-frame clones and leaves some out. The sample gives 85,000 to 90,000 clones, more than 80% of which show up once; roughly 0.22% is in the top ten. This entry is derived from a study of OX40 agonist ivuxolimab in advanced cancers. The study, taken as a whole, reports: Some patients without response likewise showed low normalized clonal expansion.

Trimming stripped 4 bases from V and 8 bases from J, with 12 bases between. The CDR3 totals 13 residues. CDR1 and CDR2 (germline): MDHEN, SYDVKM. The sequence was obtained from an adult with an advanced solid tumor such as melanoma, head and neck, liver or kidney cancer. This chain uses TRBV28 with TRBJ1-5; no clear D. The source was CD4+ or CD8+ T cells sorted from blood, collected in a trial of the OX40 agonist ivuxolimab. The DNA of the CDR3 is TGTGCCAGCAGTTCGCTTGTTCGGGAGCCCCAGCATTTT. This codes for CASSSLVREPQHF. The complete variable domain, with remaining parts taken from reference TRBV28 and TRBJ1-5, reads DVKVTQSSRYLVKRTGEKVFLECVQDMDHENMFWYRQDPGLGLRLIYFSYDVKMKEKGDIPEGYSVSREKKERFSLILESASTNQTSMYLCASSSLVREPQHFGDGTRLSIL.